This T cell receptor (beta chain) derives from a study of shared T cell receptors in the human thymus. The method was immunoSEQ multiplex PCR; TCRdb's version includes in-frame clones alone and lacks a portion of them. The table has fewer than 700,000 clones, more than 75% seen once. The V gene end was trimmed by 2 bases and the J gene end by 0 bases; junction bases not matched to a gene: 22. Germline V CDR1 and CDR2: SQVTM, ANQGSEA. This CDR3 has 21 amino acids. The same specimen was also included in a second study, on human thymus T cells. According to that study: Donor material was obtained from healthy Finnish infants undergoing corrective surgery for congenital heart defects. The thymus tissue came from resections taken during corrective heart surgery. Apparent skewing of V and J gene usage characterized both thymic and blood repertoires. There were highly overlapping thymic repertoires among unrelated individuals, as related research reported.

The source of this sequence is a boy in the first two years of life with a congenital heart defect. The chain recombines TRBV29-1 with TRBJ2-3; 8 nucleotides align to TRBD2. The sample comprised thymocytes. CDR3 sequence (DNA): TGCAGCGTTGAAAATTGGGAGGGGGTCAAGAGCGGGAGTACTAGCACAGATACGCAGTATTTT. This codes for CSVENWEGVKSGSTSTDTQYF.